Ten or more counts support the clone carrying this T cell receptor (beta chain). Its antigen remains unknown. This sample stems from a study of T cells in Graves' hyperthyroidism and ophthalmopathy. RNA transcripts served as the template for amplifying TCR beta CDR3 regions. The study used the HTBI primer set for a first-round RT-PCR of the TCR CDR3. Using its own MiXCR run on the multiplex PCR reads, TCRdb lists one record per CDR3 protein. The repertoire holds roughly 500,000 distinct CDR3 sequences, with roughly a quarter as singletons. Notes on the study in general: Ophthalmopathy got predicted by the model a median roughly 6.1 months before its onset.

Looked up from germline, CDR1 is MNHEY and CDR2 is SVGAGI. V gave up 1 base and J gave up 3 bases; unmatched junction bases: 7. This CDR3 has 16 residues. The sequenced sample was blood. J is TRBJ2-7 and V is TRBV6-5; 9 bases match TRBD1. The TCR comes from a woman in her twenties or thirties with Graves' ophthalmopathy. The CDR3 DNA is TGTGCCAGCAGTTACTTCCCCCCGGGACAGGGCTACGAGCAGTACTTC. This encodes CASSYFPPGQGYEQYF.